This T cell receptor (beta chain) was found in a study of a mutant IDH1 vaccine in newly diagnosed glioma. For the study at large: Radiotherapy alone preceded vaccination by 4-6 weeks; alternatively, vaccination started with temozolomide cycles. Radiotherapy, temozolomide, or both had been given previously, and both were given to most. Study observations and caveats: Detectable vaccine-induced immune responses arose in more than 85% of patients.

The CDR3 contains 14 residues. Germline V lookup: CDR1 SGHNT, CDR2 YENEEA. The V and J ends lost 2 bases and 1 base respectively, with 7 bases between them. To note about this clone: No antigen is known for it.

Time point defined: week 35, safety follow-up. The vaccine gave 300 ug of a 20-mer mutant IDH1 peptide subcutaneously per dose. Libraries were prepared by immunoSEQ multiplex PCR; TCRdb keeps only in-frame clonotypes and omits some of them. This sample has 60,000 to 65,000 clones; 84% occur once, and the top ten carry about 4.6%. The sequence was obtained from a young man with glioma. The chain employs TRBV11-3 and TRBJ2-3; D gene unclear. Source: PBMCs, taken from a glioma patient whose treatment included an IDH1 peptide vaccine. CDR3 DNA sequence: TGTGCCAGCAGCTTAACCAGCGGCACAGATACGCAGTATTTT. Its protein product is CASSLTSGTDTQYF.